Listed below are T cell receptor beta chains from one sample, sequenced in a study of CD8 T cells in ankylosing spondylitis. MiXCR, applied by TCRdb to the 5' RACE reads, yields one record per CDR3 protein. The sample contains around 130,000 distinct CDR3 sequences, approximately 17% of which appear only once. Specimen: blood, either unsorted or a sorted T cell fraction (not recorded which). These receptors all come from a male donor with ankylosing spondylitis. Both conserved end residues are part of each CDR3. D genes are given only for firm matches. Size values are once, few and many counts, or a class for expanded clones, and some rows have none.

>TRBD1|TRBJ1-4|TRBV27|-
TGTGCCAGCAGTCCACGCCCAGGGGGCCTAGGTGAAAAACTGTTTTTT
CASSPRPGGLGEKLFF
>TRBD2|TRBJ2-7|TRBV4-1|many
TGCGCCAGCAGCCAATTCGGGGGGTTGGCGTCGGAGCAGTACTTC
CASSQFGGLASEQYF
>-|TRBJ2-2|TRBV29-1|-
TGCAGCGTTGAATCTCCGGACGCTAACACCGGGGAGCTGTTTTTT
CSVESPDANTGELFF
>TRBD2|TRBJ2-3|TRBV28|-
TGTGCCAGCAGCCGCCCGGGACTAGTCTCGTTTGAGACGCAGTATTTT
CASSRPGLVSFETQYF
>-|TRBJ2-4|TRBV20-1|-
TGCAGTGCTGACCCCCTGAGCGCCCCCTATAAGTACTTC
CSADPLSAPYKYF
>-|TRBJ2-5|TRBV7-6|few
TGTGCCAGCAGCTTAGGGGGTAGGGGCGATGTCCAAGAGACCCAGTACTTC
CASSLGGRGDVQETQYF
>-|TRBJ2-1|TRBV7-6|-
TGTGCCAGCAGCTTAGAGGCCCAGTCCCGAACGGATGAGCAGTTCTTC
CASSLEAQSRTDEQFF
>-|TRBJ2-5|TRBV20-1|-
TGCAGTGCTAGAGATAGGGCGCGGGAGACCCAGTACTTC
CSARDRARETQYF
>TRBD2|TRBJ2-3|TRBV15|-
TGTGCCACCAGCAGACTAGCGGTCACAGATACGCAGTATTTT
CATSRLAVTDTQYF
>-|TRBJ1-1|TRBV5-1|few
TGCGCCAGCAGCTTGAGGGGTTTATTCCACACTGAAGCTTTCTTT
CASSLRGLFHTEAFF
>-|TRBJ1-2|TRBV4-3|few
TGCGCCAGCAGCCAAGAAGGGGTAGGCTACACCTTC
CASSQEGVGYTF
>TRBD1|TRBJ2-7|TRBV4-1|-
TGCGCCAGCAGCCGCGGGACAGGGAGCTCCTACGAGCAGTACTTC
CASSRGTGSSYEQYF
>-|TRBJ1-5|TRBV5-1|few
TGCGCCAGCAGCTTGGCCCCGGGGGCGCTTCAGCCCCAGCATTTT
CASSLAPGALQPQHF
>-|TRBJ2-5|TRBV15|-
TGTGCCACCCCGAGGTGTGTGGGTAGAGAGACCCAGTACTTC
CATPRCVGRETQYF
>TRBD1|TRBJ1-1|TRBV7-6|-
TGTGCCAGCAGTTCACTGGACAGGGTCCCTGAAGCTTTCTTT
CASSSLDRVPEAFF
>TRBD1|TRBJ1-2|TRBV20-1|many
TGCAGTGCTAGTCGCCACCGGGGGGACAGAAACTATGGCTACACCTTC
CSASRHRGDRNYGYTF
>TRBD1|TRBJ2-1|TRBV9|-
TGTGCCAGCAGTAGTCCGGGACAGGGATCCTATGAGCAGTTCTTC
CASSSPGQGSYEQFF
>TRBD1|TRBJ1-2|TRBV27|-
TGTGCCAGCAGCCACCTTGGGACAGAGAACTATGGCTACACCTTC
CASSHLGTENYGYTF
>-|TRBJ2-1|TRBV7-9|few
TGTGCCAGCAGCTTAGATTCTAAGAGGGTTGAGCAGTTCTTC
CASSLDSKRVEQFF
>-|TRBJ2-5|TRBV4-2|-
TGTGCCAGCAGCCAAGACGGCGGGTTGGAGACCCAGTACTTC
CASSQDGGLETQYF
>TRBD1|TRBJ2-1|TRBV5-5|few
TGTGCCAGCGGGGACAGGGGCAATGAGCAGTTCTTC
CASGDRGNEQFF